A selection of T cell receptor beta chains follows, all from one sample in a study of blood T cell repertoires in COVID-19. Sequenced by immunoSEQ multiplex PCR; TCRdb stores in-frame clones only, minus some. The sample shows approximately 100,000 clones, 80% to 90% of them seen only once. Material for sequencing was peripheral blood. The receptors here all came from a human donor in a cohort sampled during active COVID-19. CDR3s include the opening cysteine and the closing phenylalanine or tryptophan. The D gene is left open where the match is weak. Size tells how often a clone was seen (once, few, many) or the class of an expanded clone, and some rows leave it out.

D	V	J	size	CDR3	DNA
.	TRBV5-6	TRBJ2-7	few	CASSLGVGTNSYEQYF	TGTGCCAGCAGCTTGGGCGTGGGGACAAACTCCTACGAGCAGTACTTC
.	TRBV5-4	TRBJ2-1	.	CASSPRQSSYNEQFF	TGTGCCAGCAGCCCTCGACAGAGCTCCTACAATGAGCAGTTCTTC
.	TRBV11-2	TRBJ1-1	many	CASSLTENTEAFF	TGTGCCAGCAGCTTGACAGAGAACACTGAAGCTTTCTTT
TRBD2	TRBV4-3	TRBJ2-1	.	CASSQESGGVYNEQFF	TGCGCCAGCAGCCAGGAGAGCGGGGGGGTCTACAATGAGCAGTTCTTC
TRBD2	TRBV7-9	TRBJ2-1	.	CASSYNPILASGEQFF	TGTGCCAGCAGTTATAACCCTATACTAGCGTCAGGTGAGCAGTTCTTC
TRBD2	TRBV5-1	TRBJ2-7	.	CASSRWTSGRISYEQYF	TGCGCCAGCAGCAGATGGACTAGCGGGAGGATCTCCTACGAGCAGTACTTC
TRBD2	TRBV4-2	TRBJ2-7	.	CASSQDRRRVGSSGTLEYSYEQYF	TGTGCCAGCAGCCAAGATAGACGCAGGGTAGGATCTAGCGGCACTCTAGAATACTCCTACGAGCAGTACTTC
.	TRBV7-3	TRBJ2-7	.	CASSQVGQGFDEQYF	TGTGCCAGCAGCCAAGTGGGCCAGGGTTTCGACGAGCAGTACTTC
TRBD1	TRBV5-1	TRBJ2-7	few	CASSLRDSTYEQYF	TGCGCCAGCAGCTTGAGGGACAGCACCTACGAGCAGTACTTC
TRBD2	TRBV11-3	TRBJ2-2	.	CASSLNLLGLADTGELFF	TGTGCCAGCAGCTTAAACCTTCTCGGGCTAGCGGACACCGGGGAGCTGTTTTTT
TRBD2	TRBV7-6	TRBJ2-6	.	CASSLASGGSPGANVLTF	TGTGCCAGCAGCTTAGCTAGCGGGGGTTCTCCTGGGGCCAACGTCCTGACTTTC
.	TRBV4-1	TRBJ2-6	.	CASSQDNYWANVLTF	TGCGCCAGCAGCCAAGACAACTACTGGGCCAACGTCCTGACTTTC
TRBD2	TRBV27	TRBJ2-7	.	CASSLTSAGGSYEQYF	TGTGCCAGCAGTTTAACGAGCGCGGGGGGTTCCTACGAGCAGTACTTC
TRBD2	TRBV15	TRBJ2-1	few	CATSRTSGTSLFNEQFF	TGTGCCACCAGCAGAACTTCCGGGACTAGTCTTTTCAATGAGCAGTTCTTC
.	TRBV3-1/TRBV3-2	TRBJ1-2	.	CASSQGSISGYGYTF	TGTGCCAGCAGCCAAGGATCAATCTCCGGCTATGGCTACACCTTC
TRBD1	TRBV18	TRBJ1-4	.	CASSRGQGGSEKLFF	TGTGCCAGCTCCCGGGGACAGGGAGGAAGTGAAAAACTGTTTTTT
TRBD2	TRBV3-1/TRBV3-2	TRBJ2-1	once	CASSPSGVSGNEQFF	TGTGCCAGCAGCCCGAGCGGGGTCTCAGGAAATGAGCAGTTCTTC
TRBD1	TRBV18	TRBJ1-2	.	CASSPSKGGNYGYTF	TGTGCCAGCTCACCATCAAAAGGGGGCAACTATGGCTACACCTTC
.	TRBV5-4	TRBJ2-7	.	CASSLAGRGSYEQYF	TGTGCCAGCAGCTTGGCCGGCAGGGGTAGCTACGAGCAGTACTTC
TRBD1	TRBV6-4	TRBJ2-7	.	CASNHSTKQGARHEQYF	TGTGCCAGCAATCACTCTACTAAACAGGGGGCGCGGCACGAGCAGTACTTC
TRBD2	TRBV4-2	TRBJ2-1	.	CASSQAPAGGRDEQFF	TGTGCCAGCAGCCAAGCGCCAGCGGGAGGGCGAGATGAGCAGTTCTTC
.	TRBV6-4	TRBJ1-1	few	CASSPDENTEAFF	TGTGCCAGCAGTCCAGATGAGAACACTGAAGCTTTCTTT
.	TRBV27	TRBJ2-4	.	CASSATGSRGYLAKNIQYF	TGTGCCAGCAGTGCCACTGGATCACGGGGTTACCTAGCCAAAAACATTCAGTACTTC
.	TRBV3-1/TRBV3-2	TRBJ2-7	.	CASSQDRKQSYEQYF	TGTGCCAGCAGCCAAGACAGGAAACAATCCTACGAGCAGTACTTC
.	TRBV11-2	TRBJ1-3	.	CASSLVIGAGNENTIYF	TGTGCCAGCAGCTTAGTTATTGGTGCGGGGAACGAAAACACCATATATTTT
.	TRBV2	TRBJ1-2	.	CASRKWGGPYTF	TGTGCCAGCAGGAAGTGGGGGGGCCCCTACACCTTC
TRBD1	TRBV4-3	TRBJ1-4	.	CASSQDPVRGSANEKLFF	TGCGCCAGCAGCCAAGATCCTGTCAGGGGGTCGGCTAATGAAAAACTGTTTTTT
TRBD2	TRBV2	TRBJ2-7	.	CASSGRLAGDEQYF	TGTGCCAGCAGTGGACGTCTAGCGGGCGACGAGCAGTACTTC
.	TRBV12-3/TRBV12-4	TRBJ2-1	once	CASSSDEQFF	TGTGCCAGCAGTTCCGATGAGCAGTTCTTC
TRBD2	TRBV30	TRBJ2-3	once	CAWGSGRTDTQYF	TGTGCCTGGGGTAGCGGGAGGACAGATACGCAGTATTTT
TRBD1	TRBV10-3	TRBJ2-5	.	CASRGTQQETQYF	TGTGCCAGCAGGGGGACACAACAAGAGACCCAGTACTTC
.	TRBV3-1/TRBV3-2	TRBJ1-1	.	CASSQREGGSTEAFF	TGTGCCAGCAGCCAACGGGAGGGCGGGAGCACTGAAGCTTTCTTT
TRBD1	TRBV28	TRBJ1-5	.	CASSTPGQGQPQHF	TGTGCCAGCAGTACACCGGGACAGGGTCAGCCCCAGCATTTT
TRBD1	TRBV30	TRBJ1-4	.	CAWSAPGQGFEKLFF	TGTGCCTGGAGTGCCCCAGGACAGGGTTTCGAAAAACTGTTTTTT
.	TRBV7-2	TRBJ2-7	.	CASRLPRAGSDKQYF	TGTGCCAGCAGACTTCCACGGGCCGGGAGCGACAAGCAGTACTTC
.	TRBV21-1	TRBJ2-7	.	CASSTGDSRSGEQYF	TGTGCCAGCAGCACGGGGGACAGCAGATCCGGCGAGCAGTACTTC
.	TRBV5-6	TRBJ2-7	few	CASSSGPYEQYF	TGTGCCAGCAGCTCTGGGCCCTACGAGCAGTACTTC
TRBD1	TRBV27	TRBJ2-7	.	CASSLAGQGSYEQYF	TGTGCCAGCAGTTTAGCGGGACAGGGGTCCTACGAGCAGTACTTC
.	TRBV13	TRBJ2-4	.	CASSGAAKNIQYF	TGTGCCAGCAGCGGTGCGGCGAAGAACATTCAGTACTTC
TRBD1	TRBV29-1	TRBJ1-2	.	CSVATGGGLGYTF	TGCAGCGTGGCAACAGGGGGCGGTTTGGGCTACACCTTC
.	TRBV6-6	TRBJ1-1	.	CASRAGADGTEAFF	TGTGCCAGCAGGGCTGGGGCAGATGGCACTGAAGCTTTCTTT
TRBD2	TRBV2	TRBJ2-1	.	CASSVTSGGVNEQFF	TGTGCCAGCAGCGTTACTAGCGGGGGGGTGAATGAGCAGTTCTTC
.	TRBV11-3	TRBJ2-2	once	CASSLGGRGHTGELFF	TGTGCCAGCAGCTTAGGGGGCAGGGGACACACCGGGGAGCTGTTTTTT
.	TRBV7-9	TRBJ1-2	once	CASGTGFLGGYTF	TGTGCCAGCGGAACAGGGTTTTTAGGGGGCTACACCTTC
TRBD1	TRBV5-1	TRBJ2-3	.	CASSLGRTGTPDTQYF	TGCGCCAGCAGCTTGGGAAGGACAGGAACCCCAGATACGCAGTATTTT
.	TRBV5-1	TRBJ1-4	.	CASSSVRGTGEKLFF	TGCGCCAGCAGCTCTGTTCGGGGGACGGGGGAAAAACTGTTTTTT
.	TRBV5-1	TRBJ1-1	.	CASSFWGGAEAFF	TGCGCCAGCAGCTTTTGGGGGGGAGCTGAAGCTTTCTTT
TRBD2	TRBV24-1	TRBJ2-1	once	CATSDPRTSGHYNEQFF	TGTGCCACCAGTGACCCCCGGACTAGCGGGCACTACAATGAGCAGTTCTTC
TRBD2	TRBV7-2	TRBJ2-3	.	CASSLGLAGFTDTQYF	TGTGCCAGCAGCTTAGGACTAGCGGGATTCACAGATACGCAGTATTTT
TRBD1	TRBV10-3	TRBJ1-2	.	CAISDPGQGHYGYTF	TGTGCCATCAGTGATCCGGGACAGGGACACTATGGCTACACCTTC
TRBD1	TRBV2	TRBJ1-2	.	CASSDPQPDRTINYGYTF	TGTGCCAGCAGTGACCCTCAACCGGACAGGACAATTAACTATGGCTACACCTTC
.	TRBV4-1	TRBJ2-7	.	CASSGTRFPTGNYEQYF	TGCGCCAGCAGTGGAACTCGATTTCCTACAGGCAACTACGAGCAGTACTTC
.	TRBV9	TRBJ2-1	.	CASSVPPDLGHNEQFF	TGTGCCAGCAGCGTCCCTCCGGACTTGGGTCACAATGAGCAGTTCTTC
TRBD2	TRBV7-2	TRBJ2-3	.	CASSPDSGGSNTQYF	TGTGCCAGCAGCCCTGATAGCGGGGGTTCAAATACGCAGTATTTT
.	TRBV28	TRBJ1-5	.	CASSSSRGRGNQPQHF	TGTGCCAGCAGTTCCTCCAGGGGTAGGGGCAATCAGCCCCAGCATTTT
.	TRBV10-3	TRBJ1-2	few	CAISDPERQLYGYTF	TGTGCCATCAGTGACCCGGAGCGGCAGCTCTATGGCTACACCTTC
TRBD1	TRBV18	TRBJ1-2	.	CASSPPQGVPYGYTF	TGTGCCAGCTCACCACCACAGGGGGTCCCCTATGGCTACACCTTC
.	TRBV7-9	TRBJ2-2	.	CASSLLVSGNTGELFF	TGTGCCAGCAGCTTGTTGGTTAGCGGTAACACCGGGGAGCTGTTTTTT
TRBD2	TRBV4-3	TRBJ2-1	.	CASSQGLAQSSYNEQFF	TGCGCCAGCAGCCAAGGACTAGCTCAGAGCTCCTACAATGAGCAGTTCTTC